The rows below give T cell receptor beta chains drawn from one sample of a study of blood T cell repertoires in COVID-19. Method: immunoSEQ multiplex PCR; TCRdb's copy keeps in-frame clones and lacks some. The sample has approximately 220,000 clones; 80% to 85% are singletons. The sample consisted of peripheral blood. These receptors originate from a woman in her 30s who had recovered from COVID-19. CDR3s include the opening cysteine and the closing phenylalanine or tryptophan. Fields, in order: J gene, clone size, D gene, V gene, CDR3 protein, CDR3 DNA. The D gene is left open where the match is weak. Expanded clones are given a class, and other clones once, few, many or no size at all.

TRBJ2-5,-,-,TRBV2,CASREGTVQETQYF,TGTGCCAGCAGAGAGGGTACAGTTCAAGAGACCCAGTACTTC
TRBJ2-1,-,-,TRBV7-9,CASSLIPGFYNEQFF,TGTGCCAGCAGCCTAATACCGGGGTTCTACAATGAGCAGTTCTTC
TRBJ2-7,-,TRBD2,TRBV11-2,CASSTTGLAGGSHEQYF,TGTGCCAGCAGCACTACCGGACTAGCGGGAGGGTCCCACGAGCAGTACTTC
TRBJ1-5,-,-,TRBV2,CASSGRENQPQHF,TGTGCCAGCAGTGGGAGGGAAAATCAGCCCCAGCATTTT
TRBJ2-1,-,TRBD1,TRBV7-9,CASSSGTGSSYNEQFF,TGTGCCAGCAGCTCAGGGACAGGGAGCTCCTACAATGAGCAGTTCTTC
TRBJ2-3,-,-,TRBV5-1,CASSPGLSPTDTQYF,TGCGCCAGCAGCCCCGGACTATCCCCCACAGATACGCAGTATTTT
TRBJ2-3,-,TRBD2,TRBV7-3,CASSLMPSGAQYF,TGTGCCAGCAGCTTAATGCCTAGCGGAGCACAGTATTTT
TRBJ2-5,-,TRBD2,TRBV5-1,CASSPGGGQGETQYF,TGCGCCAGCAGCCCTGGCGGGGGTCAGGGAGAGACCCAGTACTTC
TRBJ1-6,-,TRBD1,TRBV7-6,CASRPTGGRDNSPLHF,TGTGCCAGCAGGCCTACAGGGGGCCGGGATAATTCACCCCTCCACTTT
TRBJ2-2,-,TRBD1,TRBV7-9,CASEDRGRAGELFF,TGTGCCAGCGAAGACAGGGGGCGGGCCGGGGAGCTGTTTTTT
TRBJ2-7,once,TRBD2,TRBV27,CASSLSNVAGAYEQYF,TGTGCCAGCAGTTTATCGAATGTGGCGGGAGCCTACGAGCAGTACTTC
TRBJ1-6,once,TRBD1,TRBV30,CAWNLHRGNSPLHF,TGTGCCTGGAACCTGCACAGGGGTAATTCACCCCTCCACTTT
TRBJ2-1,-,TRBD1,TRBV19,CASRSGTGGNEQFF,TGTGCCAGTAGGTCAGGGACAGGGGGGAATGAGCAGTTCTTC
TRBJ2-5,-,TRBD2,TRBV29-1,CSVEDGRAGETQYF,TGCAGCGTTGAAGATGGGAGGGCGGGGGAGACCCAGTACTTC
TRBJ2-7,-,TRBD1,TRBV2,CASSEAGTGVDEQYF,TGTGCCAGCAGTGAAGCCGGGACAGGGGTCGACGAGCAGTACTTC
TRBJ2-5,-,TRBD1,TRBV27,CASSSRTGETQYF,TGTGCCAGCAGTTCCAGGACAGGAGAGACCCAGTACTTC
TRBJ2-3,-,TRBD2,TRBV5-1,CASSDIAGFTDTQYF,TGCGCCAGCAGCGATATAGCGGGGTTCACAGATACGCAGTATTTT